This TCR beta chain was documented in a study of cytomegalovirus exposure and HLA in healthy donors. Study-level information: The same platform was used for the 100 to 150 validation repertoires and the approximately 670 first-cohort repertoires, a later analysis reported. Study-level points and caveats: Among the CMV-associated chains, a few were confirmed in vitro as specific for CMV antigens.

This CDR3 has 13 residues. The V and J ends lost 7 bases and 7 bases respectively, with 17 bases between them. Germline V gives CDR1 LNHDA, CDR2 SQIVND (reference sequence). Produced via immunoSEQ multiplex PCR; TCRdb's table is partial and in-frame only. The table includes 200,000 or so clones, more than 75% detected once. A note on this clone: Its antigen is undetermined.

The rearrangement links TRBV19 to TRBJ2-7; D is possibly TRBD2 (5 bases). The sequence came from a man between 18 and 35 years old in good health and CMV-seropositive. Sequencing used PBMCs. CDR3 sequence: CASTPPGETEQYF. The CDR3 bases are TGTGCCAGTACCCCCCCCGGGGAAACGGAGCAGTACTTC.